This T cell receptor beta chain was observed in a study of T-cell memory formation after mild COVID-19. Study-wide results and caveats: Day 15 to 85 contracting clones showed balanced CD4/CD8; day 15 to 37 expanders favored CD4+.

This clonotype has just a few counts. The target antigen is unknown. Constant-segment primers and 5'RACE yielded cDNA libraries for TCR alpha and TCR beta, each carrying sample barcodes and UMIs. Each CDR3 protein gets one entry after TCRdb re-called the 5' RACE reads with MiXCR. The table has around 510,000 distinct CDR3 sequences, roughly 22% seen once. The receptor's source is an adult woman who had mild COVID-19 (a few samples of this study predate the infection). Cell type and time point are not known. The specimen was PBMCs or a T cell subset sorted from them (not recorded which).

CDR3 sequence (DNA): TGTGCCAGCAGCTTACGATTAGGGGGCTTGGGGCCGGTGTCGGAGACCCAGTACTTC. Encoded protein: CASSLRLGGLGPVSETQYF. The chain carries TRBV7-2 and TRBJ2-5; 7 positions agree with TRBD1. Germline CDR1 and CDR2: SGHTA and FQGNSA. The J segment lost 5 bases and the V segment lost 2 bases, leaving 20 bases of the junction unmatched. This CDR3 contains 19 residues.